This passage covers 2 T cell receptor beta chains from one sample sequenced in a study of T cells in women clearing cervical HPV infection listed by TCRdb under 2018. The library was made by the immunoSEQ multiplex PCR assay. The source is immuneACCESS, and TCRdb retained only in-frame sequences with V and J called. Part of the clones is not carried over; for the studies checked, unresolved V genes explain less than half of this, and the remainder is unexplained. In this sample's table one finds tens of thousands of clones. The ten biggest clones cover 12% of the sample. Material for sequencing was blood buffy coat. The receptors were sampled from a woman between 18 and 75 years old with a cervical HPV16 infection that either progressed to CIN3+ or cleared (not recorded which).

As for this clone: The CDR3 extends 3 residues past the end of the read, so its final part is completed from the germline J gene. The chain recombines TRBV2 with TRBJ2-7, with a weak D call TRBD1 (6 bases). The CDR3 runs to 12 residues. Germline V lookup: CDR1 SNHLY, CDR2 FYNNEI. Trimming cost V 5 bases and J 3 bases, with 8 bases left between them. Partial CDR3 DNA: TGTGCCAGCAGTTCGGACAGCTACGAG. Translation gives CASSSDSYE. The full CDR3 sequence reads CASSSDSYEQYF.

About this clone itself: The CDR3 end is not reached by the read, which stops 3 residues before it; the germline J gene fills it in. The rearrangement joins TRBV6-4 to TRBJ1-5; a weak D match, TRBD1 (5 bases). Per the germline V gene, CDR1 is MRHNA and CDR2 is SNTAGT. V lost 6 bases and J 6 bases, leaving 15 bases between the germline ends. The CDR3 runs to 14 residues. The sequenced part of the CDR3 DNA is TGTGCCAGCAGAGGGGTGTTTGGCCGTCAGCCC. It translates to CASRGVFGRQP. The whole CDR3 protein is CASRGVFGRQPQHF.